The 8 T cell receptor beta chains listed next were all sequenced from one sample in a study of T cell repertoires in cytomegalovirus infection. MiXCR was run by TCRdb on the reads, yielding one entry per CDR3 protein. Among 150,000 to 200,000 distinct CDR3 sequences, about a sixth were seen once, and the ten largest hold around 27%. The specimen sequenced was CD8+ T cells from PBMCs. The source is a human donor in good health (CMV status not recorded). Some clones in this sample may be carry-over from other donors' samples.

In its sample, this clonotype was seen many times. V gene TRBV6-2 or TRBV6-3 combines with J gene TRBJ1-1, with unresolved D. CDR1 and CDR2 (germline): MNHEY, SVGEGT. There are 11 residues in the CDR3. Trimming took 2 bases from V and 5 from J, leaving 3 bases between them. CDR3 amino acids: CASSYGTEAFF. CDR3 nucleotide sequence: TGTGCCAGCAGTTACGGGACTGAAGCTTTCTTT.

The V call is TRBV7-2, the J call TRBJ2-7, with D perhaps matching TRBD2 (5 bases). This CDR3 region has 12 residues. Deletions cut 5 bases from V and 6 bases from J, with 11 bases between. The germline gives CDR1 SGHTA, CDR2 FQGNSA. CDR3: CASSPLATEQYF. For the CDR3, the DNA is TGTGCCAGCAGCCCTCTAGCAACCGAGCAGTACTTC.

The chain has TRBV29-1 and TRBJ2-7; tentative D call: TRBD2 (6 bases). Deletions cut 7 bases from V and 6 bases from J, with 16 bases between. CDR3 length: 12 amino acids. Germline CDR1 SQVTM, CDR2 ANQGSEA. The CDR3 DNA sequence: TGCAGCGCCGTCACGGGACTCGGCGAGCAGTACTTC. Translated: CSAVTGLGEQYF.

This clonotype was counted only a few times. The V and J genes are TRBV28 and TRBJ2-7; 9 nucleotides agree with TRBD1. Germline assignment: CDR1 MDHEN and CDR2 SYDVKM. The CDR3 runs to 17 residues. The V segment lost 5 bases and the J segment 2 bases; nucleotides outside the gene matches: 13. The DNA of the CDR3 is TGTGCCAGCAGTAACTTCGGGACAGGGAAGAAAACCTACGAGCAGTACTTC. Its translation: CASSNFGTGKKTYEQYF.

The chain combines TRBV3-1 with TRBJ2-7; 7 bases fit TRBD2. Germline assignment: CDR1 LGHDT and CDR2 YNNKEL (reference sequence). The J segment lost 5 bases and the V segment lost 0 bases, leaving 4 bases of the junction unmatched. This CDR3 is built from 14 residues. In DNA, the CDR3 is TGTGCCAGCAGCCAAGATGGGAGGGGACACGAGCAGTACTTC. Protein: CASSQDGRGHEQYF.

The CDR3 is CASRYRTGYTGTEAFF. DNA for the CDR3: TGTGCCAGCAGATACCGGACAGGTTATACGGGCACTGAAGCTTTCTTT. V is TRBV7-9 and J is TRBJ1-1, with 7 bases identical to TRBD1. Trimming took 6 bases from V and 4 from J; bases not matched to a gene: 14. The germline V gene encodes CDR1 SEHNR and CDR2 FQNEAQ (reference sequence). The CDR3 extends over 16 amino acids.

A word on this clonotype: The junction differs from germline at one of its ends, possibly a read error. The chain has TRBV7-2 and TRBJ1-3, with a tentative D call TRBD1 (5 bases). CDR3 length: 17 amino acids. The germline V gene encodes CDR1 SGHTA and CDR2 FQGNSA. The DNA for the CDR3 is TGTGCCAGCAGCGTCCGGGACTTAGTTACCTCTGGAAACACCATGTATTTT. Protein product: CASSVRDLVTSGNTMYF.

This clonotype was picked up a small number of times. The J gene is TRBJ1-2, the V gene TRBV6-5, with 8 bases identical to TRBD1. The V and J ends lost 9 bases and 3 bases, in that order; junction bases with no gene match: 6. Per germline, CDR1 MNHEY and CDR2 SVGAGI. The CDR3 runs to 13 residues. CDR3: CASQDRDHYGYTF. As DNA, the CDR3 is TGTGCCAGTCAGGACAGGGACCACTATGGCTACACCTTC.